Given below is one TCR beta chain in context. Its cognate antigen is unknown. Germline-derived CDR1 and CDR2 are KGHDR and SFDVKD. The CDR3 runs 13 residues. These data originate in a study of blood T cells in healthy people across ages. Whole-study results and caveats: As naive T cell percentage varied, TCR beta diversity correlated strongly with it.

Through a sample-barcoded 5' primer and a J-beta primer mix, a second PCR was run for roughly 6 to 12 cycles. TCRdb re-called the 5' RACE reads through MiXCR, storing one row per CDR3 protein. The sample yields hundreds of thousands of distinct CDR3 sequences, 20% to 25% seen once. Sequences were obtained from blood. This receptor was identified in a man in his 70s in good health. This chain joins TRBV24-1 and TRBJ2-5; D is perhaps TRBD2 (6 bases). Matching the DNA end better, TRBJ2-7 makes the J call doubtful. The CDR3 protein is CATSDLRGNEQYF. For the CDR3, the DNA is TGTGCCACCAGTGATTTGCGCGGGAACGAGCAGTACTTC.